A selection of T cell receptor beta chains follows, all from one sample in a study of blood T cell repertoires in COVID-19. Repertoires were generated with immunoSEQ multiplex PCR, while TCRdb's copy carries only in-frame clones and drops some. The top ten hold around 9.6% of the sample, which has roughly 200,000 clones, about 85% seen once. The sample was peripheral blood. These receptors originate from a woman aged 45-65 years with COVID-19, enrolled during active disease. CDR3s include the opening cysteine and the closing phenylalanine or tryptophan. The D gene is left open where the match is weak. The size of a clone is reported for some rows only, either as once, few or many, or as a class for expanded clones.

TRBV5-1	NA	NA	13	TRBJ2-1	CASMGGPNNEQFF	TGCGCCAGCATGGGGGGGCCAAACAATGAGCAGTTCTTC
TRBV5-6	TRBD2	once	13	TRBJ2-1	CASSLSLAGGPFF	TGTGCCAGCAGCTTGAGTCTAGCGGGGGGCCCCTTCTTC
TRBV27	TRBD1	once	17	TRBJ2-6	CASTPGQGMTGANVLTF	TGTGCCAGTACACCGGGACAGGGTATGACTGGGGCCAACGTCCTGACTTTC
TRBV14	NA	NA	14	TRBJ2-3	CASSQMSRVDTQYF	TGTGCCAGCAGCCAAATGAGCAGGGTAGATACGCAGTATTTT
TRBV7-8	NA	NA	16	TRBJ1-5	CASSPGPNRAGQPQHF	TGTGCCAGCAGCCCCGGGCCAAACAGGGCGGGTCAGCCCCAGCATTTT
TRBV2	NA	NA	13	TRBJ2-7	CASSESPAYEQYF	TGTGCCAGCAGTGAGAGTCCTGCCTACGAGCAGTACTTC
TRBV5-8	TRBD1	once	16	TRBJ1-4	CASSLRVTGENEKLFF	TGTGCCAGCAGCTTGAGGGTTACAGGGGAGAATGAAAAACTGTTTTTT
TRBV7-2	TRBD1	NA	17	TRBJ1-4	CASSFGVRGASGEKLFF	TGTGCCAGCAGCTTTGGAGTCAGGGGGGCCTCGGGTGAAAAACTGTTTTTT
TRBV7-9	NA	NA	14	TRBJ1-2	CASSSGARFYGYTF	TGTGCCAGCAGCTCTGGGGCACGGTTCTATGGCTACACCTTC
TRBV4-1	TRBD1	NA	17	TRBJ1-4	CASSPRDRPVLNEKLFF	TGCGCCAGCAGCCCCCGGGACAGGCCCGTGTTAAATGAAAAACTGTTTTTT
TRBV10-3	NA	NA	15	TRBJ1-5	CAAGSEGRRDQPQHF	TGTGCCGCCGGATCGGAGGGAAGACGGGATCAGCCCCAGCATTTT
TRBV2	NA	NA	17	TRBJ1-5	CASSEGFRGHSNQPQHF	TGTGCCAGCAGTGAAGGCTTTCGGGGACATAGCAATCAGCCCCAGCATTTT
TRBV5-6	NA	NA	18	TRBJ2-3	CASSSLPLQGASRDTQYF	TGTGCCAGCAGCTCCCTCCCCCTACAGGGTGCATCACGAGATACGCAGTATTTT
TRBV14	NA	NA	13	TRBJ2-7	CASSQAGTYEQYF	TGTGCCAGCAGCCAGGCGGGGACCTACGAGCAGTACTTC
TRBV3-1/TRBV3-2	NA	NA	17	TRBJ1-3	CASSQRTAEVSGNTIYF	TGTGCCAGCAGTCAGAGGACGGCGGAGGTCTCTGGAAACACCATATATTTT
TRBV9	NA	NA	13	TRBJ2-2	CASSVRDTGELFF	TGTGCCAGCAGCGTCCGGGACACCGGGGAGCTGTTTTTT
TRBV3-1/TRBV3-2	TRBD2	NA	18	TRBJ2-5	CASSQNPLAGTSQETQYF	TGTGCCAGCAGCCAAAACCCCCTAGCGGGGACCTCCCAAGAGACCCAGTACTTC
TRBV19	TRBD2	NA	16	TRBJ2-7	CASTPSGGRDPHEQYF	TGTGCCAGTACCCCCTCGGGAGGGAGGGATCCCCACGAGCAGTACTTC
TRBV7-8	TRBD2	NA	14	TRBJ2-5	CASSFDVAGATQYF	TGTGCCAGCAGCTTCGATGTGGCGGGAGCGACCCAGTACTTC
TRBV4-1	TRBD1	NA	16	TRBJ1-6	CASSQRSGQQISPLHF	TGCGCCAGCAGCCAACGGTCGGGACAGCAGATTTCACCCCTCCACTTT
TRBV19	NA	NA	12	TRBJ2-2	CASSKGSGELFF	TGTGCCAGTAGTAAGGGGTCCGGGGAGCTGTTTTTT
TRBV18	TRBD2	NA	17	TRBJ2-5	CASSPGRLAGIQETQYF	TGTGCCAGCTCACCAGGGCGACTAGCGGGGATCCAAGAGACCCAGTACTTC
TRBV6-6	NA	few	13	TRBJ1-3	CASPSPSGNTIYF	TGTGCCAGCCCTTCTCCCTCTGGAAACACCATATATTTT
TRBV2	NA	NA	14	TRBJ1-1	CASRPSLLNTEAFF	TGTGCCAGCAGGCCGAGTCTGTTGAACACTGAAGCTTTCTTT
TRBV9	NA	NA	13	TRBJ2-1	CASSVRVNNEQFF	TGTGCCAGCAGCGTACGGGTAAATAATGAGCAGTTCTTC
TRBV5-1	NA	once	15	TRBJ2-3	CASSPAAGVTDTQYF	TGCGCCAGCAGCCCGGCCGCCGGGGTCACAGATACGCAGTATTTT
TRBV5-1	NA	NA	16	TRBJ1-2	CASSFFTLGDNYGYTF	TGCGCCAGCAGCTTCTTTACTCTTGGAGACAACTATGGCTACACCTTC
TRBV15	NA	NA	15	TRBJ1-3	CATSRVKTAGNTIYF	TGTGCCACCAGCAGAGTGAAAACAGCTGGAAACACCATATATTTT
TRBV5-4	TRBD1	NA	17	TRBJ1-5	CASSHRPGQGPPGPQHF	TGTGCCAGCAGCCACCGACCGGGACAGGGCCCCCCGGGGCCCCAGCATTTT